The T cell receptor (beta chain) under discussion was sequenced for a study of blood T cell repertoires in COVID-19 (TCRdb year 2020). In terms of the full investigation: The collaborator samples originated in the United States, Italy and Spain and spanned the acute and convalescent phases of COVID-19. The prospective study material was composed of cDNA or gDNA derived from T cells, B-cell-depleted T cells, or PBMCs. Deeply sampled blood TCRbeta repertoires from subjects exposed to, actively infected with, or recovered from COVID-19 were included in the dataset. The repertoires were released in a freely available public database meant as a resource for research on the immune response to SARS-CoV-2. Samples were obtained from the ongoing ImmuneRACE study (first 160 participants) and from about 1,300 subjects provided by 6 global collaborators. Nearly every sample came with metadata listing a de-identified subject ID, COVID-19 status, age in years and sex. HLA class I and class II types, where available, came from metadata supplied by the sample provider rather than from assay-based typing. Broad study findings and their caveats: The quantity of clinical and demographic metadata differed by source and by participant and was supplied without curation.

TCRbeta CDR3 regions were amplified from genomic DNA by means of the immunoSEQ Assay, a bias-controlled multiplex PCR. As for the original processing: Within the assay, amplification of reference gene primers was used to estimate how many nucleated cells each sample contained. Sequence reads were collapsed and filtered to measure the absolute abundance of every unique TCRbeta CDR3 rearrangement. For each sample, productive Simpson clonality was calculated by taking the square root of Simpson's diversity index across productive rearrangements. TCRdb limited this immuneACCESS table to in-frame rearrangements with V and J called. A share of clones is missing; checked studies link under half to unresolved V genes, and the rest is unexplained. D and trimming were read from the DNA, whereas the V and J calls and clone size are those reported in that table. The sample contains about 190,000 clones, approximately 84% of them found a single time. Approximately 3% of the sample comes from the top ten.

Concerning this clone: Its recognized antigen is unknown. Base qualities are missing; no much larger clone stands one base away.

CDR1 SGHAT and CDR2 FQNNGV are derived from the germline V gene. The CDR3, from cysteine to phenylalanine, totals 14 residues. Only CDR3 DNA remains: 42 bases, in frame from the first base. From V the trimming removes 8 bases and from J it removes 0 bases, while the gene matches leave 4 bases of the junction unaccounted for. Participants in the prospective study were enrolled through a virtual design, were aged about 18 to 90 years, and lived in under 25 United States geographic areas. To assign participants to cohorts, the prospective study relied on clinical history that participants themselves reported in a screening survey and a study questionnaire. For ImmuneRACE Cohort 3, a participant was defined as recovered based on two consecutive negative NP/OP PCR tests, clearance by a healthcare professional, or resolution of symptoms. In the prospective study, mobile phlebotomists collected whole blood, serum and a nasopharyngeal or oropharyngeal swab from each participant. Over a 2-month period, participants in the prospective study had the option of providing additional blood draws and questionnaires. Prospective study blood samples were shipped either frozen or at room temperature before DNA extraction.

Specimen: PBMCs or T cells enriched from blood (not recorded which). The chain links TRBV11-2 with TRBJ2-1, with 7 bases aligning to TRBD2. The source is a woman between 25 and 40 years old who had recovered from COVID-19. This receptor carries the CDR3 CASGGGNSYNEQFF. The DNA sequence follows: TGTGCCAGCGGGGGGGGTAACTCCTACAATGAGCAGTTCTTC.